This paragraph reports one TCR beta chain. The antigen it binds to is not known. Because the CDR3 is missing its conserved closing phenylalanine or tryptophan, this is likely a read error. Sample treatment or condition, as interpreted from the label and publication: allogeneic hematopoietic cell transplantation with graft depleted of TCRalphabeta T cells and CD19 B cells. Transplant recipients were children who received TCRalphabeta/CD19-depleted allogeneic hematopoietic cell grafts. The germline V gene (reference sequence) specifies DFQATT as CDR1 and SNEGSKA as CDR2. V loses 6 bases of germline sequence and J loses 3 bases, and the interval between the two ends is 15 bases. The CDR3 sequence runs 13 residues, both termini included. The CDR3 DNA has 39 bases and is translated from base 1. The data stem from a study of T-cell reconstitution after alpha-beta-depleted transplantation in children listed by TCRdb under 2016. About the full investigation: Using TCR repertoire profiling, the study quantitatively followed how T-cell immune reconstitution unfolded in children after TCRalphabeta/CD19-depleted allogeneic hematopoietic cell transplantation.

Library method: PCR. The sequencer listed for this sample is Illumina HiSeq 2500. Molecular barcoding was employed in the preparation of TCR libraries, with unique molecular identifiers being used to normalize TCRbeta repertoire quantification. TCRdb took the public reads, trimmed them with fastp at Q25, ran MiXCR for clone calling and kept in-frame beta chains. Each CDR3 protein appears once, grouped with its most common genes and DNA. The sample data list a few hundred thousand distinct CDR3 sequences, and approximately 20% of these were observed just once. Roughly 9.8% of the sample goes to the ten largest clones. The full study reports these points: In some patients, the high TCRbeta diversity seen at day 60 was put down to recipient T cells and intrathymic progenitors that had survived conditioning. The apparently early alphabetaT-cell count recovery about two months after transplant was reportedly dependent on only several hundred rapidly expanded clones derived from non-depleted graft cells. Over the following months the frequencies of hyperexpanded clones went down, and after one year T-cell counts and TCRbeta diversity were mostly credited to newly produced T cells.

The starting material was PBMCs, mostly from graft donor cells, obtained 180 days after TCRalphabeta/CD19-depleted stem cell transplant. The receptor comes from a male patient between 10 and 17 years old who had a stem cell transplant for acute lymphoblastic leukemia, so the T cells may come from the graft donor. The chain is made from TRBV20-1 and TRBJ2-7; no D gene call is confident. The DNA sequence is TGCAGTGCCCCCGGGCTGCCCCTCTACGAGCAGTACTTG. It translates to CSAPGLPLYEQYL.